This is a list of T cell receptor beta chains from one sample in a study of T cell responses to AZD1222 COVID-19 vaccine. Here immunoSEQ multiplex PCR was the method, and the copy in TCRdb shows in-frame clones only, minus some. The sample carries about 200,000 clones, 85% to 95% recorded once. This sample comprised peripheral blood, obtained on day 0 of AZD1222 vaccination. These receptors were taken from an adult in good health. CDR3s include the opening cysteine and the closing phenylalanine or tryptophan. The D gene is left open where the match is weak. Clone size is given for some rows only: seen once, a few or many times, or a class if the clone is expanded.

j_gene	d_gene	v_gene	abundance	CDR3nt	CDR3aa
TRBJ2-2	NA	TRBV9	NA	TGTGCCAGCAGCGTATACTCCGGACAGCCGTTCACCGGGGAGCTGTTTTTT	CASSVYSGQPFTGELFF
TRBJ1-6	NA	TRBV3-1/TRBV3-2	once	TGTGCCAGCAGCCCCCCACGCACAGGGCTCAGGAGCTCCTATAATTCACCCCTCCACTTT	CASSPPRTGLRSSYNSPLHF
TRBJ1-1	NA	TRBV2	NA	TGTGCCAGCAGTAACGCCAGGGGTGTCTTCTTT	CASSNARGVFF
TRBJ2-2	NA	TRBV12-3/TRBV12-4	NA	TGTGCCAGCAGTTCAGAGAACACCGGGGAGCTGTTTTTT	CASSSENTGELFF
TRBJ1-5	NA	TRBV19	NA	TGTGCCAGTAGTGGGGGCACACTGGGACAGCCCCAGCATTTT	CASSGGTLGQPQHF
TRBJ1-2	TRBD1	TRBV7-2	NA	TGTGCCAGCAGCTTAGAAGCAGGGGGCACCCTAAACTATGGCTACACCTTC	CASSLEAGGTLNYGYTF
TRBJ2-2	NA	TRBV7-3	NA	TGTGCCAGCAGCCCATACCCGGCGTTCACCGGGGAGCTGTTTTTT	CASSPYPAFTGELFF
TRBJ1-1	NA	TRBV5-1	NA	TGCGCCAGCAGCCCGGGGGGGGCCGGTGGCACTGAAGCTTTCTTT	CASSPGGAGGTEAFF
TRBJ2-1	TRBD1	TRBV14	NA	TGTGCCAGCAGCCCAGGGGGTGGTGAGCAGTTCTTC	CASSPGGGEQFF
TRBJ2-7	NA	TRBV6-6	NA	TGTGCCAGCAGTTACTCGAGCTCCTACGAGCAGTACTTC	CASSYSSSYEQYF
TRBJ2-1	TRBD2	TRBV7-3	NA	TGTGCCAGCAGCCCCTGGACTAGCTCCTACAATGAGCAGTTCTTC	CASSPWTSSYNEQFF
TRBJ2-7	TRBD1	TRBV19	NA	TGTGCCAGTAGCCTCCGGGACAGCTCCTACGAGCAGTACTTC	CASSLRDSSYEQYF
TRBJ1-2	TRBD1	TRBV18	NA	TGTGCCAGCTCACCACCCAGACCAGGACAGGCCGATAAAACCTTC	CASSPPRPGQADKTF
TRBJ1-6	NA	TRBV19	NA	TGTGCCAGTAGAGAGGTCTCTCGGAATTCACCCCTCCACTTT	CASREVSRNSPLHF
TRBJ1-5	NA	TRBV10-2	NA	TGCGCCAGCAGTGAGTCGAGGAGGGATCAGCCCCAGCATTTT	CASSESRRDQPQHF
TRBJ2-6	TRBD1	TRBV27	NA	TGTGCCAGCAGTCCGGACGGGACAGCCCTGAGGACTGGGGCCAACGTCCTGACTTTC	CASSPDGTALRTGANVLTF
TRBJ1-5	TRBD1	TRBV28	NA	TGTGCCAGCAGTACAAACAGGGGAGGCAATCAGCCCCAGCATTTT	CASSTNRGGNQPQHF
TRBJ2-3	TRBD2	TRBV9	NA	TGTGCCAGCAGCCTCACTAGCGGGGGGGCGGATACGCAGTATTTT	CASSLTSGGADTQYF